Listed here is a single T cell receptor (beta chain). Its cognate antigen is unknown. For sorted subsets, 150 to 200 ng DNA per replicate equaled around 28,000 T cell genomes. Some clones are missing from TCRdb's copy, which holds only in-frame ones; the method was immunoSEQ multiplex PCR. The sample carries about 1.1 million clones, approximately 80% recorded once. This sample stems from a study of shared clonotypes between healthy human individuals. Across the whole study: The study used three CD4 naive, three CD4 memory, two CD8 naive and one CD8 memory plate per donor.

Points from the study as a whole: Some clonotypes were shared by all four sorted-subset donors, while others were not shared. The non-shared ones had lower generation probabilities than the shared ones.

All donors were healthy HIV-negative adults lacking recent acute infections or vaccinations. This receptor was obtained from a man between 18 and 35 years old in good health. Some clones in this sample may be carry-over from other donors' samples. The sequenced material came from memory CD4+ T cells from PBMCs. Subset noted: CD45RA-negative fraction.

The CDR3 bases are TGTGCCAGCAGCTTGAACGGGGGAGGTCTGCACGAGCAGTACTTC. Its translation: CASSLNGGGLHEQYF. This chain connects TRBV5-4 to TRBJ2-7; D might be TRBD2 (6 bases). The germline V and J ends were trimmed by 1 base and 5 bases, with 16 bases remaining between them. This CDR3 spans 15 amino acids. The germline V gene has CDR1 SGHNT and CDR2 YYREEE (reference sequence).